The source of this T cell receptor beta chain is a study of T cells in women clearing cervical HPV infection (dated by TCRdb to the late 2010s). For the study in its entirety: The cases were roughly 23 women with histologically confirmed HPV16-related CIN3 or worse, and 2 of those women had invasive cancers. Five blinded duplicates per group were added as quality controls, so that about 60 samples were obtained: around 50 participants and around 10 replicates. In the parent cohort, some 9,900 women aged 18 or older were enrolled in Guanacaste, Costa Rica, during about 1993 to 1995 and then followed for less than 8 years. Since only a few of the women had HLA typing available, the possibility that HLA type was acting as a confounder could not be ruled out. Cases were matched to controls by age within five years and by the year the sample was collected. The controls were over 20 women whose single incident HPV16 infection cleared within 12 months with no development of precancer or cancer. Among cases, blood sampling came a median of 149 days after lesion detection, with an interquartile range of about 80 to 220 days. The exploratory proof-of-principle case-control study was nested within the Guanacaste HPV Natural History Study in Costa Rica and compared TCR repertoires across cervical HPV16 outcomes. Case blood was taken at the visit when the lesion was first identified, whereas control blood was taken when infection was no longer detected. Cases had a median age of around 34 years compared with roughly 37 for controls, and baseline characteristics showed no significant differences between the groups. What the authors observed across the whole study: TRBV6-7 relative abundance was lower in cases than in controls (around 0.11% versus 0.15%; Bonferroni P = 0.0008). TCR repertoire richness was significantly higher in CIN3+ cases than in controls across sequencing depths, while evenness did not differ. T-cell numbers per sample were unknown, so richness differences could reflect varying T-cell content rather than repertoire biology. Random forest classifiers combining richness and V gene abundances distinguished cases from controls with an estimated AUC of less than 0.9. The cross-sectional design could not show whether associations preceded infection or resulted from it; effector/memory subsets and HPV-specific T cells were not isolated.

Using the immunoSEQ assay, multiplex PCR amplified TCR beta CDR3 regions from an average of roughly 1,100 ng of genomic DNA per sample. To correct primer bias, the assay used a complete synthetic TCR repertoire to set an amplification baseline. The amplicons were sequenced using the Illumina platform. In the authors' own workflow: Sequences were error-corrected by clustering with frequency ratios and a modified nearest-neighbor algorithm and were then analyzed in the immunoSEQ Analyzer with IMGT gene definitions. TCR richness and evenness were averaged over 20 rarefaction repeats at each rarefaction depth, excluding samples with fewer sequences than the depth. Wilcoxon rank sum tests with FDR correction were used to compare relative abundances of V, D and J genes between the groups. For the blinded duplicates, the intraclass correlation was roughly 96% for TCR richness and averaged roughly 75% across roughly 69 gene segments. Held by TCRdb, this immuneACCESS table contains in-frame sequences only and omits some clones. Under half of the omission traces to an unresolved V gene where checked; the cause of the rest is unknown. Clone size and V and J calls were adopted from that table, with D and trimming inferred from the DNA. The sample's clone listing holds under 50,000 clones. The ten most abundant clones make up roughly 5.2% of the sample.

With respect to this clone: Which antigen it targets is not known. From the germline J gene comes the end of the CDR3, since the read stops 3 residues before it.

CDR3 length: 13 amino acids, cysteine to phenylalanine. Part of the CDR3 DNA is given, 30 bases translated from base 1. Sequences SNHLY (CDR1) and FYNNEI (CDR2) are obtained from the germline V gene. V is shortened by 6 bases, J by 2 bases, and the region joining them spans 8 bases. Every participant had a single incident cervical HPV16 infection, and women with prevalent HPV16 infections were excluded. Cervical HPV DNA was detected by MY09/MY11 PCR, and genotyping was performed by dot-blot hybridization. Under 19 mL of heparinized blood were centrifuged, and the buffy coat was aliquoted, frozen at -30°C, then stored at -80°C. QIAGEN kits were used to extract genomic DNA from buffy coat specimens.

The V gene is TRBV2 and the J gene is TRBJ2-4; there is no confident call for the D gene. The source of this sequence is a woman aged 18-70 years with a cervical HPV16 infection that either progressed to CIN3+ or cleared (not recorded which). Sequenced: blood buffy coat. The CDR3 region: CASRGITKNIQYF. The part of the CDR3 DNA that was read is TGTGCCAGCAGGGGCATAACCAAAAACATT.